This T cell receptor beta chain is drawn from a study of pediatric ulcerative colitis. General study points: All ulcerative colitis patients, but no controls, carried a couple of rectal clonotypes.

Here immunoSEQ multiplex PCR was the method, and the copy in TCRdb shows in-frame clones only, minus some. This sample carries 50,000 to 65,000 clones, 70% to 90% of them seen once, and the ten largest clones take 3% to 4.5%. Points on this clone: Antigen: not known.

The CDR3 extends over 12 amino acids. V shed 3 bases and J shed 7 bases, with 9 bases lying between them. Per the germline V gene, CDR1 is SGHAT and CDR2 is FQNNGV. This sequence joins TRBV11-2 and TRBJ1-1, with a weak D call TRBD1 (5 bases). Sample: blood. This clonotype originated in a boy younger than 18 with severe ulcerative colitis. The CDR3 DNA follows: TGTGCCAGCAGCTTCATGGGGGGTGAAGCTTTCTTT. Encoded protein: CASSFMGGEAFF.